This T cell receptor (beta chain) was retrieved from a study of T cell responses to AZD1222 COVID-19 vaccine. Libraries were prepared by immunoSEQ multiplex PCR; TCRdb keeps only in-frame clonotypes and omits some of them. The sample gives more than 85,000 clones, approximately 90% of which show up once; about 3% is in the top ten. Of note for this clone: No antigen is known for it.

CDR1 is LGHNA, CDR2 YNFKEQ, per germline. Trimming removed 10 bases at V and 2 bases at J, with 13 bases between. This CDR3 comprises 13 residues. Study results and limitations: Increases in Spike-specific TCR breadth and depth were seen after two AZD1222 doses.

This chain connects TRBV4-2 to TRBJ2-3; D might be TRBD1 (5 bases). The TCR originated in an adult in good health. Source: peripheral blood, taken on day 0 of AZD1222 vaccination. CDR3 sequence (DNA): TGTGCCACTACGACAGAGACCACAGATACGCAGTATTTT. This gives the protein CATTTETTDTQYF.